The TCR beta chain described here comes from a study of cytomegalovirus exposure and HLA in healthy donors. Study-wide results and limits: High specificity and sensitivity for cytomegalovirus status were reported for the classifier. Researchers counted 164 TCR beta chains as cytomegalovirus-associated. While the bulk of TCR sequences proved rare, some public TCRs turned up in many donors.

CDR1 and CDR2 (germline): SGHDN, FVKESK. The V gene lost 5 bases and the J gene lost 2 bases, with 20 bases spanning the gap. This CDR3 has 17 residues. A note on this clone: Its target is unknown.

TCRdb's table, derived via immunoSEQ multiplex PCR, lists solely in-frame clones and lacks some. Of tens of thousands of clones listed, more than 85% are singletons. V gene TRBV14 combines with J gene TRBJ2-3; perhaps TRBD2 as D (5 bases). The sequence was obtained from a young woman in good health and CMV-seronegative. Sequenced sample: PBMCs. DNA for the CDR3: TGTGCCAGCAGCTACCGGCCGGACTTGACCCACACAGATACGCAGTATTTT. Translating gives CASSYRPDLTHTDTQYF.